This T cell receptor (beta chain) was sequenced during a study of OX40 agonist ivuxolimab in advanced cancers. Study context: Mean age around 64 years, range roughly 23 to 79; approximately 80% male. Two patients with cutaneous melanoma and one with hepatocellular carcinoma, three in total, showed partial responses.

TCRdb's table, derived via immunoSEQ multiplex PCR, lists solely in-frame clones and lacks some. The data show under 75,000 clones, around 81% seen once. V lost 0 bases and J 6 bases, leaving 14 bases between the germline ends. This CDR3 region has 15 residues. Germline CDR1 MNHNS, CDR2 SASEGT. V and J are TRBV6-1 and TRBJ1-2; D is uncertain. This specimen consisted of CD4+ or CD8+ T cells sorted from blood, obtained in a trial of the OX40 agonist ivuxolimab. The source of this sequence is an adult with an advanced solid tumor such as melanoma, head and neck, liver or kidney cancer. The CDR3: CASSEATISWDGYTF. As DNA, the CDR3 is TGTGCCAGCAGTGAAGCCACAATTTCGTGGGATGGCTACACCTTC.